The clone carrying this TCR beta chain was seen a few times. As yet, its antigen is unknown. This sample is part of a study of T cell repertoires in cytomegalovirus infection. TCRdb passed the reads through MiXCR, listing each CDR3 protein once. The profile covers around 570,000 distinct CDR3 sequences, with 40% appearing a single time and 48% taken by the ten largest. There are 12 residues in the CDR3. Per the germline V gene, CDR1 is SGHTA and CDR2 is FQGNSA. Trimming stripped 1 base from V and 8 bases from J, with 8 bases between. This material consisted of cultured PBMCs, taken from culture after CMV antigen stimulation. This rearrangement joins TRBV7-2 to TRBJ1-2; the D is unclear. This TCR came from a human donor in good health (CMV status not recorded). Some clones in this sample may be carry-over from other donors' samples. The CDR3 is CASSLGRVGYTF. CDR3 nucleotides: TGTGCCAGCAGCTTAGGCCGGGTAGGCTACACCTTC.